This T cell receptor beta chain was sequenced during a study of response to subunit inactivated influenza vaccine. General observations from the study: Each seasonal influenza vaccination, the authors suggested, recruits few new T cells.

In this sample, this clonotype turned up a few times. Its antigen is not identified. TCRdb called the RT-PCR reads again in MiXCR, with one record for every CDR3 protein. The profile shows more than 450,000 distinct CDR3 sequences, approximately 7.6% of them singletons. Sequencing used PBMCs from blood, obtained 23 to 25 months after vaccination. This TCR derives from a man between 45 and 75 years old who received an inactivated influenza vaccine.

The CDR3 loop is CSANSGRLTDTQYF. The CDR3, as DNA: TGCAGTGCTAATAGCGGGAGACTGACAGATACGCAGTATTTT. The rearrangement uses TRBV20-1 and TRBJ2-3; TRBD2 agrees at 9 bases. V lost 4 bases, J lost 3 bases, and 5 bases stayed unmatched. This CDR3 is built from 14 residues. Germline CDR1 reads DFQATT; CDR2 reads SNEGSKA (reference sequence).